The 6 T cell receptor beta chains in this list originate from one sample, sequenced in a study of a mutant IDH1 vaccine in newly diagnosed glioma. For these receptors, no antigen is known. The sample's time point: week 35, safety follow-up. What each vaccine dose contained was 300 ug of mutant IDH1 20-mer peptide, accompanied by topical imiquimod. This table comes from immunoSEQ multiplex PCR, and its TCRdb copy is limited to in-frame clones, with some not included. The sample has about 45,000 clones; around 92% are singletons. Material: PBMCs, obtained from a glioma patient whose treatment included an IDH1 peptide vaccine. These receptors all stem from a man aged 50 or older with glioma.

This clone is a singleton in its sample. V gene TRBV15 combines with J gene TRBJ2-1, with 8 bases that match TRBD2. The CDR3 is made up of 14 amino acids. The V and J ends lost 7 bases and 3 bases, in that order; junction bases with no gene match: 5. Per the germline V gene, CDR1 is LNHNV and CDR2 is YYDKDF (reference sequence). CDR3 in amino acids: CATNPAGVYNEQFF. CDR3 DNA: TGTGCCACCAACCCAGCGGGGGTCTACAATGAGCAGTTCTTC.

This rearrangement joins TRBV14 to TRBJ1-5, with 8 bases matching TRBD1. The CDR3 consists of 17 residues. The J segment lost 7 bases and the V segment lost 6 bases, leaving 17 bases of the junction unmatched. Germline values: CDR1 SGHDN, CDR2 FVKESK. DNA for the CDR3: TGTGCCAGCAGACCAAATCGTCGGACAGGGAGAAGGCAGCCCCAGCATTTT. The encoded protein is CASRPNRRTGRRQPQHF.

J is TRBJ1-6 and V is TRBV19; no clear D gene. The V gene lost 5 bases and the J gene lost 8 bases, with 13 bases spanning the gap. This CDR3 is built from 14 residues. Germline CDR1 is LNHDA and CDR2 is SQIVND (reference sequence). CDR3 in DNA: TGTGCCAGTAGTCTCTCGGTTAGGGATTCACCCCTCCACTTT. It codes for CASSLSVRDSPLHF.

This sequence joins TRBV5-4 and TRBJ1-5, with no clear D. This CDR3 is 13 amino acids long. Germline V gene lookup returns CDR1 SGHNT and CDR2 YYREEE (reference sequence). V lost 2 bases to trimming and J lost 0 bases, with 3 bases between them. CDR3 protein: CASSLDSNQPQHF. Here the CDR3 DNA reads TGTGCCAGCAGCTTAGATAGCAATCAGCCCCAGCATTTT.

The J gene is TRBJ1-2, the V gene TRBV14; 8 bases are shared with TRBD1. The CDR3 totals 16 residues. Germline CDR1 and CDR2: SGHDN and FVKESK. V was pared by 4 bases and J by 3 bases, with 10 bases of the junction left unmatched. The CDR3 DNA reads TGTGCCAGCAGCCTTCCGGGACAGGAATCCTACTATGGCTACACCTTC. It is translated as CASSLPGQESYYGYTF.

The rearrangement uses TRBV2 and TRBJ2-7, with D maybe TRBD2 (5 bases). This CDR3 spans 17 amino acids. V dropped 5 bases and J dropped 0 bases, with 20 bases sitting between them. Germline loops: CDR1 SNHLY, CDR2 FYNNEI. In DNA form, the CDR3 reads TGTGCCAGCAGTAAACCACTAGGTAGGCAGTACTCCTACGAGCAGTACTTC. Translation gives CASSKPLGRQYSYEQYF.